These 17 T cell receptor beta chains share one sample of origin, sequenced in a study of CXCR3-negative and CXCR3-positive naive CD8 T cells. UMI-labeled 5' RACE yielded the TRB cDNA libraries. TCRdb reanalyzed the 5' RACE reads and collapses them to one entry per CDR3 protein, without DNA. This sample carries about 130,000 distinct CDR3 sequences, with 0.49% going to the ten biggest clones. The sequencing input was naive CXCR3- CD8+ T cells from blood. The subset was: CD45RO-CCR7+CD27+CD95- naive CD8+ T cells lacking CXCR3 (TNR3-). Receptors originate from a human donor in good health. Some clones in this sample may be carry-over from other donors' samples.

V usage is TRBV4-1 and J usage is TRBJ2-7. CDR1 and CDR2 from the germline V gene are MGHRA and YSYEKL. This CDR3 has 13 residues. The CDR3 sequence: CASSQNIGYEQYF.

The chain employs TRBV6-5 and TRBJ2-7; TCRdb's D call of TRBD1 is untestable without DNA. Germline V lookup: CDR1 MNHEY, CDR2 SVGAGI. The CDR3 is 16 residues long. This CDR3 reads CASSSPRQGTSHEQYF.

This chain links TRBV13 with TRBJ1-2; TCRdb gives TRBD1 as the D gene, but with no DNA this cannot be confirmed. The CDR3 loop spans 13 amino acids. CDR1 is PRHDT, CDR2 FYEKMQ, per germline (reference sequence). The CDR3: CASSPDRDYGYTF. Supplemented by reference TRBV13 and TRBJ1-2, the full variable domain reads AAGVIQSPRHLIKEKRETATLKCYPIPRHDTVYWYQQGPGQDPQFLISFYEKMQSDKGSIPDRFSAQQFSDYHSELNMSSLELGDSALYFCASSPDRDYGYTFGSGTRLTVV.

The rearrangement joins TRBV3-1 to TRBJ2-5; with no DNA, the TCRdb D assignment of TRBD1 cannot be verified. Germline CDR1 is LGHDT and CDR2 is YNNKEL (reference sequence). The CDR3 is 19 amino acids. CDR3 loop: CASSPQPPRDRGRAETQYF.

The J gene is TRBJ2-2, the V gene TRBV4-2; the TCRdb call, TRBD2, lacks DNA for checking. This CDR3 is 16 amino acids long. The V gene's germline CDR1 is LGHNA and CDR2 YNFKEQ. CDR3: CASSQVTSLNTGELFF.

The chain employs TRBV6-2 or TRBV6-3 and TRBJ2-1; TCRdb gives TRBD1 as the D gene, but with no DNA this cannot be confirmed. CDR1 is MNHEY, CDR2 SVGEGT, per germline. The CDR3 has 17 amino acids. The CDR3 here is CASSSLQGTTSYNEQFF.

This CDR3 is CASSLIGLDGTGELFF. V gene TRBV7-3 combines with J gene TRBJ2-2; TCRdb selects TRBD2, and the lack of DNA leaves this call unchecked. This CDR3 region has 16 residues. Germline V CDR1 and CDR2: SGHTA, FQGTGA.

The rearrangement joins TRBV2 to TRBJ1-5. The CDR3 is 14 residues long. CDR1 is SNHLY, CDR2 FYNNEI, per germline. The CDR3 spells CASDQGFGNQPQHF.

This chain joins TRBV12-3 or TRBV12-4 and TRBJ2-7; the D gene TCRdb calls, TRBD1, cannot be checked with no DNA. The CDR3 has 15 residues. The CDR3 here is CASSSFQGGGIEQYF.

V gene TRBV28 combines with J gene TRBJ2-5; TCRdb's assignment of TRBD1 cannot be checked, as there is no DNA. CDR1 and CDR2 (germline): MDHEN, SYDVKM. CDR3 length equals 16 residues. CDR3 residues: CASSNLGQGNGETQYF.

The chain uses TRBV7-2 and TRBJ2-2; the D call from TCRdb, TRBD1, cannot be confirmed without DNA. This CDR3 comprises 14 residues. Germline V gene lookup returns CDR1 SGHTA and CDR2 FQGNSA. This chain's CDR3 is CASSLVRPTGELFF.

The chain joins TRBV9 to TRBJ2-5; TCRdb lists TRBD1, though no DNA is available to test this call. The CDR3 length is 13 residues. Germline V gene data show CDR1 as SGDLS and CDR2 as YYNGEE. CDR3 residues: CASNTGGPETQYF.

The rearrangement links TRBV7-9 to TRBJ2-4; as DNA is missing, the TRBD1 call by TCRdb cannot be tested. Germline V CDR1 and CDR2: SEHNR, FQNEAQ (reference sequence). The CDR3 contains 13 residues. CDR3: CASSLGDLHIQYF.

The chain couples TRBV6-6 to TRBJ1-2; TCRdb lists TRBD1, though no DNA is available to test this call. This CDR3 has 15 amino acids. Germline V lookup: CDR1 MNHNY, CDR2 SVGAGI (reference sequence). The CDR3 is CASSYPTGTGNGYTF.

The V and J genes are TRBV29-1 and TRBJ2-7; the D gene TCRdb calls, TRBD2, cannot be checked with no DNA. The CDR3 has 15 amino acids. Germline-derived CDR1 and CDR2 are SQVTM and ANQGSEA. CDR3 sequence reads: CSVEGLAGGSYEQYF.

V and J are TRBV28 and TRBJ1-4; absent DNA, TCRdb's TRBD1 call cannot be checked. CDR3 length: 17 amino acids. Germline values: CDR1 MDHEN, CDR2 SYDVKM. The CDR3 loop reads CASTRRGRVTLNEKLFF.

V usage is TRBV5-8 and J usage is TRBJ2-1; TCRdb returns TRBD1, unconfirmable since there is no DNA. The germline V gene has CDR1 SGHTS and CDR2 YDEGEE. CDR3 length: 14 residues. The CDR3 loop is CATQTRLGDNEQFF.